These 7 T cell receptor beta chains were sequenced from one sample in a study of regulatory T cells in long-lasting Graves disease (dated by TCRdb to the early 2020s). Library construction relied on multiplex PCR. Data came from an Illumina HiSeq 4000. To build TCR beta libraries, CDR3 regions were amplified by Arm-PCR using iRepertoire HTBI primers. TCRdb reworked the public reads: Q25 trimming with fastp, MiXCR clone assembly, productive beta chains retained. Each CDR3 protein appears once, grouped with its most common genes and DNA. This sample gives 450,000 to 600,000 distinct CDR3 sequences in total; 15% to 20% of them show up just once. Of the sample, 12% is held by the ten largest clones. The time point label, read with the paper, signifies: newly diagnosed GD, antithyroid drugs for less than 3 months. RNA was extracted from PBMCs in TRIzol for both TCR sequencing and RNA sequencing. These sequences were also reported in another study, on T cells in Graves' hyperthyroidism and ophthalmopathy.

Sample: peripheral blood mononuclear cells (PBMCs), taken at new diagnosis, from a patient treated with antithyroid drugs. Every receptor here comes from a man aged 35 to 55 with Graves disease. Donor details come from another sample of the same person, matched by shared clones.

This clonotype was seen ten or more times. The chain recombines TRBV6-1 with TRBJ2-7; a weak D match, TRBD2 (5 bases). Germline V gene lookup returns CDR1 MNHNS and CDR2 SASEGT. The CDR3 loop spans 14 amino acids. Trimming stripped 8 bases from V and 2 bases from J, with 16 bases between. The CDR3 region has the DNA TGTGCCAGCCGGCCGGCGAGAGGGCCCTACGAGCAGTACTTC. Protein: CASRPARGPYEQYF.

This clonotype was seen at least ten times. The J gene is TRBJ2-7, the V gene TRBV6-1, with D possibly TRBD2 on 5 matching bases. The CDR3 length is 12 residues. The V end was cut by 4 bases, the J end by 4 bases, with 8 bases between. Germline V lookup: CDR1 MNHNS, CDR2 SASEGT. The CDR3 DNA reads TGTGCCAGCAGTGTTTCGGGATACGAGCAGTACTTC. It is translated as CASSVSGYEQYF.

The chain couples TRBV20-1 to TRBJ2-3, with D perhaps matching TRBD1 (6 bases). V was trimmed by 3 bases and J by 3 bases, leaving 13 bases between them. The germline V gene encodes CDR1 DFQATT and CDR2 SNEGSKA (reference sequence). The CDR3 sequence is 14 residues long. The chain's CDR3 is CSASGQGLTDTQYF. As DNA, the CDR3 is TGCAGTGCTAGCGGTCAGGGGCTAACAGATACGCAGTATTTT.

This clonotype was counted a few times. The chain joins TRBV3-1 to TRBJ2-5; TRBD1 agrees at 9 bases. V shed 0 bases and J 6 bases; nucleotides not matched to a gene: 5. Germline V gene data show CDR1 as LGHDT and CDR2 as YNNKEL (reference sequence). The CDR3 is 15 amino acids. In DNA, the CDR3 is TGTGCCAGCAGCCAAGATTTAGGACAGGGGCAGACCCAGTACTTC. It codes for CASSQDLGQGQTQYF.

This clonotype was seen repeatedly, ten times or more. The chain carries TRBV5-1 and TRBJ2-2; TRBD2 is a possible D gene (5 bases). This CDR3 comprises 15 residues. Germline CDR1 SGHRS, CDR2 YFSETQ. The germline V and J ends were trimmed by 7 bases and 4 bases, with 17 bases remaining between them. The CDR3 DNA reads TGCGCCAGCGGACCCTCGGCGGCGGGCACCGGGGAGCTGTTTTTT. As protein: CASGPSAAGTGELFF.

In its sample, this clonotype was seen a few times. V and J are TRBV6-1 and TRBJ2-7, with D hard to call. Germline V gene sequence: CDR1 MNHNS, CDR2 SASEGT. V was cut by 0 bases and J by 1 base, with 13 bases left in between. This CDR3 is 16 amino acids long. The CDR3 sequence: CASSEALSRQSYEQYF. The CDR3 DNA sequence: TGTGCCAGCAGTGAAGCGCTTTCCAGGCAATCCTACGAGCAGTACTTC.

CDR3 in amino acids: CASSLEPGLDGTNEQFF. CDR3 sequence (DNA): TGTGCCAGCAGCTTAGAACCCGGACTAGATGGGACCAATGAGCAGTTCTTC. The chain has TRBV13 and TRBJ2-1; 7 positions match TRBD2. The germline V gene encodes CDR1 PRHDT and CDR2 FYEKMQ (reference sequence). V dropped 1 base and J dropped 6; count of bases not matched to a gene: 12. The CDR3 covers 17 residues.